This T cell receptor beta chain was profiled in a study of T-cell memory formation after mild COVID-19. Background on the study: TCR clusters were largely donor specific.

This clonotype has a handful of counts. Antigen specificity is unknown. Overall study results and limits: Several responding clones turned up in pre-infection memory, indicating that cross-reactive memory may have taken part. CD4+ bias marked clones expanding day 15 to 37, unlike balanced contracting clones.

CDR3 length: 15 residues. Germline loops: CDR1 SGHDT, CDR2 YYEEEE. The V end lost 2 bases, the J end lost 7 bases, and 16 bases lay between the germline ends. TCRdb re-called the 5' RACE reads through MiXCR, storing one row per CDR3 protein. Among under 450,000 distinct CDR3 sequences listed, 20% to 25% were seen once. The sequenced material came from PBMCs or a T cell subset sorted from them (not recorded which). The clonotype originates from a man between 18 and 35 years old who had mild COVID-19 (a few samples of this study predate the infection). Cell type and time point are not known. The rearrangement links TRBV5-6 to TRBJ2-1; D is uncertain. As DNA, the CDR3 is TGTGCCAGCAGCTTTGGTCCCCGCCCTCTGAATGAGCAGTTCTTC. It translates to CASSFGPRPLNEQFF.